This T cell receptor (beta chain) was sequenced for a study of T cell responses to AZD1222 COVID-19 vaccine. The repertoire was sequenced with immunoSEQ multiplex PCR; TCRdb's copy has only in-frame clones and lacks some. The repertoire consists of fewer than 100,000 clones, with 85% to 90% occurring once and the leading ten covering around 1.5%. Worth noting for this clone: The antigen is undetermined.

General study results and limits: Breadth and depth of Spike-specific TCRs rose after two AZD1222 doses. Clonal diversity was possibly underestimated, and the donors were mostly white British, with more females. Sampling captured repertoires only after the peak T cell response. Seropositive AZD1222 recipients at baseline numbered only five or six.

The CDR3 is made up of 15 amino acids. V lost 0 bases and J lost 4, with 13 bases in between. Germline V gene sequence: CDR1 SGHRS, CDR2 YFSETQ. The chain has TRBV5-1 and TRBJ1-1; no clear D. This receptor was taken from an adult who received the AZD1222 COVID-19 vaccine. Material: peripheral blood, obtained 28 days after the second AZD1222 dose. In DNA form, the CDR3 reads TGCGCCAGCAGCTTGGGAGGGCGACCCTTCACTGAAGCTTTCTTT. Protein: CASSLGGRPFTEAFF.